These T cell receptor beta chains were read from a single sample in a study of T cells in Graves' hyperthyroidism and ophthalmopathy. TCRdb used MiXCR to reprocess the multiplex PCR reads, holding one entry per CDR3 protein. The table includes 50,000 to 75,000 distinct CDR3 sequences, approximately 50% detected once. The sequencing sample was made of blood. Receptors originate from a woman aged 25 to 39 with Graves' ophthalmopathy. Each CDR3 is given with its conserved first and last residue. A D gene is named only where the DNA matches it firmly. Not every row has a clone size; where given, it reads once, few, many or a size class.

d_call: TRBD2
clone_size: few
j_call: TRBJ2-3
v_call: TRBV9
cdr3_aa: CAIPLGGTSGIGTDTQYF
cdr3_nt: TGTGCCATCCCCCTGGGGGGGACTAGCGGGATAGGCACAGATACGCAGTATTTT

d_call: .
clone_size: .
j_call: TRBJ2-1
v_call: TRBV25-1
cdr3_aa: CASSAGPLEQFF
cdr3_nt: TGTGCCAGCAGTGCAGGTCCTCTTGAGCAGTTCTTC

d_call: TRBD1
clone_size: medium-sized
j_call: TRBJ2-5
v_call: TRBV20-1
cdr3_aa: CSATTGGKETQYF
cdr3_nt: TGCAGTGCTACGACAGGGGGCAAAGAGACCCAGTACTTC

d_call: TRBD1
clone_size: .
j_call: TRBJ1-1
v_call: TRBV27
cdr3_aa: CASSKMYRGPAEASF
cdr3_nt: TGTGCCAGCAGTAAAATGTACAGGGGCCCTGCTGAAGCTTCCTTT

d_call: TRBD1
clone_size: .
j_call: TRBJ1-1
v_call: TRBV18
cdr3_aa: CASSPIVSTGMVFF
cdr3_nt: TGTGCCAGCTCACCTATAGTTTCGACAGGGATGGTTTTCTTT

d_call: .
clone_size: many
j_call: TRBJ2-6
v_call: TRBV6-5
cdr3_aa: CASSYKGSGANVLTF
cdr3_nt: TGTGCCAGCAGTTACAAGGGGAGCGGGGCCAACGTCCTGACTTTC

d_call: TRBD1
clone_size: many
j_call: TRBJ2-3
v_call: TRBV7-6
cdr3_aa: CASSLLGQGAIDTQYF
cdr3_nt: TGTGCCAGCAGCTTACTGGGCCAGGGGGCGATAGATACGCAGTATTTT

d_call: .
clone_size: many
j_call: TRBJ1-1
v_call: TRBV11-2
cdr3_aa: CASSSVVNTEAFF
cdr3_nt: TGTGCCAGCAGTTCTGTAGTGAACACTGAAGCTTTCTTT

d_call: .
clone_size: many
j_call: TRBJ2-1
v_call: TRBV6-2/TRBV6-3
cdr3_aa: CASSVAPPSAQFF
cdr3_nt: TGTGCCAGCAGTGTTGCCCCCCCTTCGGCGCAGTTCTTC

d_call: .
clone_size: .
j_call: TRBJ2-2
v_call: TRBV11-2
cdr3_aa: CASSLQTAGNTGELFF
cdr3_nt: TGTGCCAGCAGCTTACAGACGGCAGGCAACACCGGGGAGCTGTTTTTT

d_call: .
clone_size: .
j_call: TRBJ2-1
v_call: TRBV7-3
cdr3_aa: CASSLIIGGTEQFF
cdr3_nt: TGTGCCAGCAGCTTAATTATTGGCGGGACTGAGCAGTTCTTC

d_call: TRBD1
clone_size: many
j_call: TRBJ2-7
v_call: TRBV5-8
cdr3_aa: CASRPGGVEQYF
cdr3_nt: TGTGCCAGCAGGCCAGGGGGTGTCGAGCAGTACTTC

d_call: TRBD2
clone_size: .
j_call: TRBJ2-3
v_call: TRBV25-1
cdr3_aa: CASSEWSGGAVGTDTQYF
cdr3_nt: TGTGCCAGCAGTGAATGGAGCGGGGGGGCCGTAGGCACAGATACGCAGTATTTT

d_call: TRBD2
clone_size: .
j_call: TRBJ2-5
v_call: TRBV12-3/TRBV12-4
cdr3_aa: CASRAGTSGRSATQYF
cdr3_nt: TGTGCCAGCAGAGCAGGGACTAGCGGGAGGTCTGCGACCCAGTACTTC

d_call: TRBD2
clone_size: .
j_call: TRBJ2-1
v_call: TRBV11-1
cdr3_aa: CASSLEGTSGNGQFF
cdr3_nt: TGTGCAAGCAGCTTAGAAGGGACTAGCGGCAATGGGCAGTTCTTC

d_call: .
clone_size: many
j_call: TRBJ2-3
v_call: TRBV11-2
cdr3_aa: CASSSPAGLFSTDTQYF
cdr3_nt: TGTGCCAGCAGCTCGCCCGCAGGGCTATTTAGCACAGATACGCAGTATTTT

d_call: .
clone_size: once
j_call: TRBJ2-3
v_call: TRBV10-2
cdr3_aa: CASSESTTQQYF
cdr3_nt: TGCGCCAGCAGTGAGTCGACTACCCAGCAGTATTTT

d_call: .
clone_size: few
j_call: TRBJ1-2
v_call: TRBV18
cdr3_aa: CASSPSADYGYTF
cdr3_nt: TGTGCCAGCTCACCCAGCGCTGACTATGGCTACACCTTC

d_call: TRBD1
clone_size: .
j_call: TRBJ1-2
v_call: TRBV6-2/TRBV6-3
cdr3_aa: CASRTDRVGAGYTF
cdr3_nt: TGTGCCAGCAGAACCGACAGGGTTGGGGCCGGCTACACCTTC

d_call: .
clone_size: .
j_call: TRBJ1-1
v_call: TRBV7-9
cdr3_aa: CASSLGEGGETEAFF
cdr3_nt: TGTGCCAGCAGCTTAGGCGAGGGCGGGGAGACTGAAGCTTTCTTT

d_call: .
clone_size: .
j_call: TRBJ2-5
v_call: TRBV7-9
cdr3_aa: CASSFFGTQETQYF
cdr3_nt: TGTGCCAGCAGCTTTTTCGGGACGCAAGAGACCCAGTACTTC

d_call: .
clone_size: once
j_call: TRBJ1-3
v_call: TRBV5-5
cdr3_aa: CASSSGGRTGSGNTIYF
cdr3_nt: TGTGCCAGCAGCTCCGGTGGCAGGACGGGCTCTGGAAACACCATATATTTT

d_call: .
clone_size: .
j_call: TRBJ1-5
v_call: TRBV19
cdr3_aa: CASSIQGGQPQHF
cdr3_nt: TGTGCCAGTAGTATACAGGGAGGCCAGCCCCAGCATTTT

d_call: .
clone_size: many
j_call: TRBJ2-4
v_call: TRBV6-5
cdr3_aa: CASRRRLAKNIQYF
cdr3_nt: TGTGCCAGCAGAAGACGACTAGCCAAAAACATTCAGTACTTC

d_call: TRBD2
clone_size: .
j_call: TRBJ2-5
v_call: TRBV9
cdr3_aa: CASSARSGSTQYF
cdr3_nt: TGTGCCAGCAGCGCCCGTAGCGGGAGTACCCAGTACTTC

d_call: .
clone_size: many
j_call: TRBJ1-5
v_call: TRBV11-2
cdr3_aa: CASSLEGRQGNQPQHF
cdr3_nt: TGTGCCAGCAGCTTAGAGGGGAGGCAGGGCAATCAGCCCCAGCATTTT

d_call: TRBD2
clone_size: many
j_call: TRBJ2-1
v_call: TRBV4-1
cdr3_aa: CASSQPRSGRHNEQFF
cdr3_nt: TGCGCCAGCAGCCAGCCTCGTAGCGGGAGACACAATGAGCAGTTCTTC

d_call: TRBD2
clone_size: many
j_call: TRBJ2-1
v_call: TRBV4-1
cdr3_aa: CASSWDPGKGGEQFF
cdr3_nt: TGCGCCAGCAGCTGGGACCCAGGGAAGGGAGGGGAGCAGTTCTTC

d_call: .
clone_size: .
j_call: TRBJ1-5
v_call: TRBV19
cdr3_aa: CASSVLQGQAQHF
cdr3_nt: TGTGCCAGTAGTGTCCTACAGGGTCAGGCCCAGCATTTT

d_call: .
clone_size: many
j_call: TRBJ2-4
v_call: TRBV24-1
cdr3_aa: CATSSGLAKNIQYF
cdr3_nt: TGTGCCACCAGTTCGGGGCTAGCCAAAAACATTCAGTACTTC

d_call: .
clone_size: many
j_call: TRBJ1-3
v_call: TRBV6-5
cdr3_aa: CASSQGRGNTIYF
cdr3_nt: TGTGCCAGCAGTCAAGGTCGGGGAAACACCATATATTTT

d_call: .
clone_size: .
j_call: TRBJ1-2
v_call: TRBV9
cdr3_aa: CAGSRAALGAGGYTF
cdr3_nt: TGTGCCGGCAGCCGAGCGGCTTTGGGGGCGGGTGGCTACACCTTC

d_call: TRBD1
clone_size: many
j_call: TRBJ1-1
v_call: TRBV20-1
cdr3_aa: CSASEPGGRGTEAFF
cdr3_nt: TGCAGTGCTAGCGAGCCAGGGGGCCGCGGGACTGAAGCTTTCTTT

d_call: TRBD1
clone_size: few
j_call: TRBJ1-2
v_call: TRBV28
cdr3_aa: CASSSGQGVYGYTF
cdr3_nt: TGTGCCAGCAGTTCGGGACAGGGAGTGTATGGCTACACCTTC

d_call: TRBD1
clone_size: medium-sized
j_call: TRBJ2-7
v_call: TRBV24-1
cdr3_aa: CATSDPGQKDEQYF
cdr3_nt: TGTGCCACCAGTGACCCGGGACAGAAGGACGAGCAGTACTTC

d_call: .
clone_size: .
j_call: TRBJ2-6
v_call: TRBV27
cdr3_aa: CASSQFSGANVRTF
cdr3_nt: TGTGCCAGCAGTCAATTTTCAGGGGCCAACGTCCGGACTTTC

d_call: TRBD1
clone_size: once
j_call: TRBJ1-2
v_call: TRBV19
cdr3_aa: CASSDGTGGSDGYTF
cdr3_nt: TGTGCCAGTAGTGACGGGACAGGGGGATCGGACGGCTACACCTTC

d_call: TRBD2
clone_size: many
j_call: TRBJ2-5
v_call: TRBV7-3
cdr3_aa: CASSPLAGGAETQYF
cdr3_nt: TGTGCCAGCAGCCCACTAGCGGGAGGGGCGGAGACCCAGTACTTC